This T cell receptor beta chain is from a study of blood T cell repertoires in COVID-19. Background on the study: Spain, Italy and the United States supplied samples that represented acute and convalescent COVID-19. PBMCs, B-cell-depleted T cells, or T cells provided the cDNA or gDNA that made up the material.

Recruitment covered about two dozen US areas and drew participants whose ages spanned about 18 to 90 years. As handled by the study authors: Reference gene primer amplification yielded estimated nucleated cell counts. The repertoire was sequenced with immunoSEQ multiplex PCR; TCRdb's copy has only in-frame clones and lacks some. The V and J calls and clone size were taken over from that table, and D and trimming were inferred from the DNA. The sample has around 450,000 clones, roughly 87% seen once. Germline lookup yields CDR1 SGHTA and CDR2 FQGNSA. CDR3 length: 15 residues. Trimming cost V 4 bases and J 0 bases, with 12 bases left between them.

The sequenced sample was PBMCs or T cells enriched from blood (not recorded which). This chain links TRBV7-2 with TRBJ2-5; D might be TRBD2 (5 bases). This receptor was identified in a woman between 18 and 30 years old who had recovered from COVID-19. CDR3 region: CASSSLRGYQETQYF. DNA for the CDR3: TGTGCCAGCAGCTCGCTACGGGGATACCAAGAGACCCAGTACTTC.